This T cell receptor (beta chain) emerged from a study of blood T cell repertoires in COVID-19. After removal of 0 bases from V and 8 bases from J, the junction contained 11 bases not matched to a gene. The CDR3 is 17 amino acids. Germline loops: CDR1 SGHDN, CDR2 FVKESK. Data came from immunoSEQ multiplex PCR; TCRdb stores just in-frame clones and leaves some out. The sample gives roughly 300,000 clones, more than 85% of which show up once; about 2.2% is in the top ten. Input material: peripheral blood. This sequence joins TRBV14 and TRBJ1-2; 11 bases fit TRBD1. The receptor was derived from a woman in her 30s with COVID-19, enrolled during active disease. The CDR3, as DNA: TGTGCCAGCAGCCAAGATTTGTACGGACAGGGGGCCTTCGGCTACACCTTC. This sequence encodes CASSQDLYGQGAFGYTF.